This T cell receptor beta chain was sequenced during a study of blood T cells in healthy people across ages (dated by TCRdb to between 2014 and 2017). Background on the whole study: Template switching captured roughly one uniquely barcoded TCR beta cDNA molecule per two T cells in model experiments. To avoid experimental bias, donors of different ages were spread randomly across the sequencing lanes. Two additional independent replicas of 1 million unique cDNA reads from the same blood draw were analyzed for two donors (one aged 18 to 29 and one aged 80 or older). The donors were split into four age groups: young (average 16 years), middle-aged (roughly 42), aged (approximately 59) and long-lived (roughly 88). Using deep sequencing normalized with unique cDNA molecular identifiers, the study measured how TCR beta repertoire diversity changes with age.

In this sample, this clonotype turned up many times. No cognate antigen has been identified for it. The sample holds no much larger clone one base away, and base qualities are not on file. The protocol used for the library was 5' RACE. This sample was sequenced with an Illumina HiSeq 2500. A second PCR of roughly 7 to 11 cycles was performed with a sample-barcoded 5' primer and a J-beta primer mix. Each TCR beta cDNA molecule received a unique molecular identifier from a template-switch 5' adaptor carrying 12 random nucleotides. Each sample yielded at least 2.5 million CDR3-containing paired-end reads. First-strand cDNA synthesis was performed from all RNA using the Mint cDNA synthesis kit, with priming by a TRBC-specific oligonucleotide. After uracil-DNA glycosylase treatment, a first 18-cycle PCR used universal primers M1SS and BC2_uni_R on all cDNA. In the authors' own workflow: Normalization of each sample was performed by random selection of 1 million high-quality reads, each carrying a distinct molecular identifier. Instead of being binned into consensus sequences, reads with shared molecular identifiers were discarded. MiTCR, with a Q25 quality threshold and the strictest error-elimination algorithm, was used for CDR3 identification, clonotype clustering and error correction. A nonparametric unseen species model using Euler transformation provided a lower-bound estimate of total TCR beta diversity. The public reads were reprocessed in TCRdb via fastp at Q25 and MiXCR, keeping in-frame beta chains. A single entry per CDR3 protein holds the most common genes and DNA from its merged rows. TCRdb assigned the V and J calls; the authors' analysis was not used. The sample yields 600,000 or so distinct CDR3 sequences; approximately 30% were counted once. The top ten constitute 15% to 18% of the sample.

What the authors observed across the whole study: Because the CMV infection status of the donors was unknown, age-related changes in expanded clonotypes may potentially have been confounded. Observed TCR beta diversity per million T cells fell roughly linearly with age, and a significant reduction was already apparent by age roughly 40. The percentage of naive T cells measured by flow cytometry correlated strongly with observed TCR beta diversity. Because profiling used bulk unsorted PBMCs, naive and antigen-experienced compartments could not be compared conclusively. Estimates of total diversity based on one million sequenced T cells were considered lower bounds and underestimates. The long-lived group showed more naive CD4+ T cells, fewer expanded clones and increased TCR diversity than the aged group, suggesting age selection.

The 39 donors, aged about 6 to 95 years, were systemically healthy Caucasian individuals from Russia. Ten milliliters of peripheral blood were drawn from each donor into EDTA-treated Vacutainer tubes. Ficoll-Paque density-gradient centrifugation was used to isolate PBMCs, with at least 6 million obtained per sample. Total RNA, at least 5 micrograms per sample, was extracted from PBMCs with Trizol reagent. For every donor, flow cytometry on a PBMC aliquot measured the percentage of naive CD45RAhigh/CD27high T cells. The sample comprised blood. The TCR was taken from a woman aged 80 or over in good health.

For the CDR3, the sequence is CASSVGTETQETQYF. The sequence in DNA is TGTGCCAGCAGCGTAGGGACGGAGACCCAAGAGACCCAGTACTTC. This chain joins TRBV9 to TRBJ2-5, with the D gene too uncertain to name. From the cysteine up to the phenylalanine, the CDR3 has a length of 15 residues. The entry retains the CDR3 DNA only, 45 bases that are in frame from base 1. As encoded in the germline V gene, CDR1 is SGDLS while CDR2 is YYNGEE. V is cut by 0 bases and J by 1 base, and the space between the germline ends is 10 bases.